This T cell receptor beta chain is drawn from a study of CD8 T cells in ankylosing spondylitis. Details on this clonotype: Its antigen remains unidentified.

V shed 8 bases and J shed 0 bases, with 14 bases lying between them. The CDR3 sequence is 14 residues long. Germline V lookup: CDR1 LGHNA, CDR2 YNFKEQ. TCRdb redid the calling of the 5' RACE reads with MiXCR, one entry per CDR3 protein. The sample comprises about 220,000 distinct CDR3 sequences, about 7% of which are singletons, and 11% to 15% rests with the top ten. Findings of the study overall: Seemingly distinctive of ankylosing spondylitis blood was a TCR beta motif formed by eight highly homologous variants.

The clonotype originates from a male donor with ankylosing spondylitis. The source material was blood, either unsorted or a sorted T cell fraction (not recorded which). The chain carries TRBV4-2 and TRBJ2-7; D possibly uses TRBD1 or TRBD2 (5 bases each). The CDR3 sequence: CASGNLGASYEQYF. The CDR3 DNA is TGTGCCAGCGGAAATCTCGGGGCCTCCTACGAGCAGTACTTC.